The clone carrying this T cell receptor (beta chain) has only a few counts. Its target is not known. CD25-based Treg depletion was applied to purified naive CD4+ T cells. Semi-nested PCR with Nested Universal Primer A followed constant-region reverse priming of full-length variable regions. TCRdb reprocessed the 5' RACE reads with MiXCR, giving one entry per CDR3 protein. Of some 57,000 distinct CDR3 sequences in the sample, approximately 17% were seen once. Study-level results: Tumor memory CD4+ T cell TCR gene usage was found to cluster with blood and lymph node memory CD4+ cells and with lymph node naive CD4+ cells. Greatest tumor Treg TCR overlap was with tumor naive CD4+ cells.

The CDR3 spans 12 residues. Germline CDR1 and CDR2: SGHRS and YFSETQ. Trimming left V 6 bases short and J 2 bases short, with 8 bases between. This sequence was found in a female donor with breast cancer. Sample: naive CD4+ T cells sorted from blood. As to subset: naive CD4+ T cells, CD4+CD45RA+CD25-. The J gene is TRBJ2-5, the V gene TRBV5-1; a possible D gene is TRBD1 (6 bases). CDR3 sequence: CASKQGQETQYF. The CDR3 nucleotides read TGCGCCAGCAAACAGGGACAAGAGACCCAGTACTTC.